The 5 T cell receptor beta chains below come from one sample, sequenced in a study of early T cells in non-severe SARS-CoV-2 infection. From the 5' RACE reads, TCRdb called clonotypes with MiXCR, one entry per CDR3 protein. The table lists 75,000 or so distinct CDR3 sequences, 11% of them singletons, with 5.5% to 6% in the top ten. The material was whole blood, obtained at baseline. Receptor source: an adult who was a healthcare worker with PCR-confirmed SARS-CoV-2 infection or an uninfected control (not recorded which).

This clonotype has only one observation. The chain links TRBV2 to TRBJ1-1, with D perhaps TRBD1 (5 bases). Trimming took off 8 bases at V and 6 bases at J, with 7 bases between the two ends. The CDR3 length is 10 residues. CDR1 is SNHLY, CDR2 FYNNEI, per germline. CDR3 sequence: CASGRAEAFF. The CDR3, as DNA: TGTGCCAGCGGCAGGGCTGAAGCTTTCTTT.

The sample holds many counts of this clonotype. The chain is built from TRBV9 and TRBJ2-1; tentative D call: TRBD1 (6 bases). This CDR3 has 13 residues. V lost 4 bases and J 8 bases, leaving 13 bases between the germline ends. Germline V CDR1 and CDR2: SGDLS, YYNGEE. The CDR3 sequence: CASSPRPGDEQFF. The CDR3 coding sequence is TGTGCCAGCAGCCCTCGGCCAGGGGATGAGCAGTTCTTC.

This clonotype was detected only a few times. V is TRBV7-2 and J is TRBJ2-1, with TRBD2 identical over 8 bases. This CDR3 spans 14 amino acids. Germline CDR1 and CDR2: SGHTA and FQGNSA. The V segment lost 5 bases and the J segment 8 bases; nucleotides outside the gene matches: 8. The DNA of the CDR3 is TGTGCCAGCAGCCAACGGGCGGGAGGAGATGAGCAGTTCTTC. As protein: CASSQRAGGDEQFF.

The chain has TRBV30 and TRBJ1-4; D not resolved. Germline V lookup: CDR1 GTSNPN, CDR2 SVGIG (reference sequence). The CDR3 is 12 amino acids. V lost 5 bases and J lost 5, with 9 bases in between. Here the CDR3 DNA reads TGTGCCTGGTCATACGGGAATGAAAAACTGTTTTTT. It yields the protein CAWSYGNEKLFF.

This clonotype was observed a handful of times. The chain is built from TRBV7-6 and TRBJ2-1; 9 bases are shared with TRBD1. Germline lookup yields CDR1 SGHVS and CDR2 FNYEAQ. CDR3 length equals 16 residues. Unmatched junction bases numbered 8, after V lost 4 bases and J lost 4 bases. Here the CDR3 reads CASSSYSGTGYNEQFF. The CDR3 region has the DNA TGTGCCAGCAGCTCGTACTCGGGGACAGGGTACAATGAGCAGTTCTTC.